Presented here are 11 T cell receptor beta chains from one specimen sequenced in a study of T cells expressing NK-cell markers. Reprocessing the 5' RACE reads, TCRdb reports a single entry for every CDR3 protein and omits DNA. Reported are about 390,000 distinct CDR3 sequences; the ten largest clones contain about 10%. The specimen was blood T cells: a sorted CD56 or NKG2C T cell subset, CD4+ or CD8+ T cells, or bulk PBMC T cells (not recorded which). These receptors were taken from a woman aged 45-60 years in good health.

This chain uses TRBV29-1 with TRBJ2-1; the D call of TRBD2 rests on TCRdb alone, since no DNA is present to check it. Germline V gene lookup returns CDR1 SQVTM and CDR2 ANQGSEA. The CDR3 has 14 residues. The CDR3 is CSVGQGLAGVEQFF.

The chain employs TRBV5-1 and TRBJ2-1; absent DNA, TCRdb's TRBD1 call cannot be checked. Germline V gives CDR1 SGHRS, CDR2 YFSETQ. The CDR3 loop spans 13 amino acids. CDR3 region: CASSTQGGNEQFF.

The rearrangement uses TRBV11-2 and TRBJ2-1; the TRBD2 assignment by TCRdb is unverifiable without DNA. In germline, CDR1 is SGHAT, CDR2 FQNNGV. The CDR3 loop spans 13 amino acids. CDR3 residues: CASSLVYRPPEFF.

This chain joins TRBV29-1 and TRBJ1-2; the D call from TCRdb, TRBD1, cannot be confirmed without DNA. There are 15 residues in the CDR3. The germline gives CDR1 SQVTM, CDR2 ANQGSEA. The CDR3 here is CSVEGWDKPNYGYTF.

The J gene is TRBJ2-5, the V gene TRBV12-3 or TRBV12-4; lacking DNA, the TRBD1 call made by TCRdb goes unchecked. The CDR3 loop spans 14 amino acids. CDR3 residues: CASRLTGDGMTQYF.

The rearrangement joins TRBV12-3 or TRBV12-4 to TRBJ2-1; absent DNA, TCRdb's TRBD1 call cannot be checked. This CDR3 region has 12 residues. The CDR3 loop reads CASSLRGYEQFF.

This sequence joins TRBV24-1 and TRBJ2-1; checking the TCRdb D call of TRBD2 is not possible without DNA. CDR1 and CDR2 (germline): KGHDR, SFDVKD. This CDR3 has 13 residues. CDR3 protein: CATSGSGHNEQFF.

The rearrangement joins TRBV3-1 to TRBJ1-4; lacking DNA, the TRBD1 call made by TCRdb goes unchecked. Germline-derived CDR1 and CDR2 are LGHDT and YNNKEL (reference sequence). This CDR3 contains 14 residues. CDR3 in amino acids: CASSQDPGGEKLFF.

CDR3 region: CSVDTAGGHSGYTF. The rearrangement uses TRBV29-1 and TRBJ1-2; TCRdb picks TRBD1, but there is no DNA to check that call. CDR3 size: 14 residues. Germline-derived CDR1 and CDR2 are SQVTM and ANQGSEA.

V gene TRBV12-3 or TRBV12-4 combines with J gene TRBJ1-5; the D call from TCRdb, TRBD1, cannot be confirmed without DNA. There are 14 residues in the CDR3. This CDR3 reads CASSARQVSQPQHF.

The V gene is TRBV27, the J gene TRBJ2-3; the D call of TRBD2 rests on TCRdb alone, since no DNA is present to check it. The CDR3 is 15 amino acids. From germline, CDR1 is MNHEY and CDR2 SMNVEV (reference sequence). CDR3 region: CASSFEGRVTDTQYF.